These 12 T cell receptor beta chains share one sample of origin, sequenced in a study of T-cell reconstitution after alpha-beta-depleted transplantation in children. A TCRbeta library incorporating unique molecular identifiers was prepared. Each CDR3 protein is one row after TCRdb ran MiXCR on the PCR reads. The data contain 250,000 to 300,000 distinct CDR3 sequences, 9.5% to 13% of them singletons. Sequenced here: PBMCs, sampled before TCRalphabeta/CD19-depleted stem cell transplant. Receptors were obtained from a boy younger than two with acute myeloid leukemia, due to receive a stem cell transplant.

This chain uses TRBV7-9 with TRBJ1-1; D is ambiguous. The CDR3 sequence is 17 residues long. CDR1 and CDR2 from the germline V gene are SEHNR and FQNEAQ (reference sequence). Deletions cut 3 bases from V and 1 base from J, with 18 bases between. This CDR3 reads CASSFGLRRERNTEAFF. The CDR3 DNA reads TGTGCCAGCAGCTTCGGCCTTCGGAGGGAGAGGAACACTGAAGCTTTCTTT.

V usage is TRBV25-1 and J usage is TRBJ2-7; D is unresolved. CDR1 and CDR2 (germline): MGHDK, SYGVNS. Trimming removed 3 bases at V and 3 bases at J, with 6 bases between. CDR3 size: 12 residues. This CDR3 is CASSDPYYEQYF. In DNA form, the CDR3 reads TGTGCCAGCAGTGACCCCTACTACGAGCAGTACTTC.

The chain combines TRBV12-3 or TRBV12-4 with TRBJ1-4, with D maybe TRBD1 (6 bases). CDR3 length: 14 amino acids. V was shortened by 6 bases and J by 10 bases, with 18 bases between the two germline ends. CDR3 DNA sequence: TGTGCCAGCAGCCCAAGGGGGATTATTCCAAAACTGTTTTTT. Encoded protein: CASSPRGIIPKLFF.

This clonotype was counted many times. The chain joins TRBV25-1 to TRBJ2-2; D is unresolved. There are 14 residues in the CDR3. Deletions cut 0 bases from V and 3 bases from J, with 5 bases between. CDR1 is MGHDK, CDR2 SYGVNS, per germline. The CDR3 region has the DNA TGTGCCAGCAGTGAATATGGGGACACCGGGGAGCTGTTTTTT. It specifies CASSEYGDTGELFF.

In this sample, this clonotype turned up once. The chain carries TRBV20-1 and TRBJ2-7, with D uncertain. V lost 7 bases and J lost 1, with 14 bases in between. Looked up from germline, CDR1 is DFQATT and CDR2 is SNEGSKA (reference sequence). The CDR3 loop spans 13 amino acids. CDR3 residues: CSGKGEISYEQYF. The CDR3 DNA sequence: TGCAGTGGAAAGGGTGAGATTTCCTACGAGCAGTACTTC.

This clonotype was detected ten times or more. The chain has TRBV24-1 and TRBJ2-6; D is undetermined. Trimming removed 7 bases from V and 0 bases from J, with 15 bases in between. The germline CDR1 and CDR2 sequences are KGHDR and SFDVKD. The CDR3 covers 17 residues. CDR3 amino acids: CATSRTHSDSGANVLTF. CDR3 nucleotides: TGTGCCACCAGCCGGACGCACTCGGACTCTGGGGCCAACGTCCTGACTTTC.

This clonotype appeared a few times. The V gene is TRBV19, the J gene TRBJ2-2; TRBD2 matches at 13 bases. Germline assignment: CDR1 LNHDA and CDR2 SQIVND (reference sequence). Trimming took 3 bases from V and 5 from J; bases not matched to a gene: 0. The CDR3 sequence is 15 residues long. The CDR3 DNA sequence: TGTGCCAGTAGTATGGGACTAGCGGGAACCGGGGAGCTGTTTTTT. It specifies CASSMGLAGTGELFF.

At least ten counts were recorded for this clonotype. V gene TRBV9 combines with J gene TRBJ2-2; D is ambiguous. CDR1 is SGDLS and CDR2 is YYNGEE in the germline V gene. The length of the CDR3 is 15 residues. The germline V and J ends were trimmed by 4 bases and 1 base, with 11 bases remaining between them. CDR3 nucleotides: TGTGCCAGCAGCATAGCAGGCGAGAACACCGGGGAGCTGTTTTTT. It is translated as CASSIAGENTGELFF.

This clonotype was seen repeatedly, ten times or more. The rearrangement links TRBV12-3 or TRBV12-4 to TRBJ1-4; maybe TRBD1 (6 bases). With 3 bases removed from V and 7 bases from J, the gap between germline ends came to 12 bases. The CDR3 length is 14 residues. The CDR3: CASSFGRGGEKLFF. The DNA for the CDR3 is TGTGCCAGCAGTTTTGGCAGGGGCGGTGAAAAACTGTTTTTT.

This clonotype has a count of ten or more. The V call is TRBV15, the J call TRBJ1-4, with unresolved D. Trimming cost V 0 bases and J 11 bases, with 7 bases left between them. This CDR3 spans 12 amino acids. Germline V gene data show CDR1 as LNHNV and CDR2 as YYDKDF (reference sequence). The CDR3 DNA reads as TGTGCCACCAGCAGAGAGGAGGTCAAACTGTTTTTT. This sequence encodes CATSREEVKLFF.

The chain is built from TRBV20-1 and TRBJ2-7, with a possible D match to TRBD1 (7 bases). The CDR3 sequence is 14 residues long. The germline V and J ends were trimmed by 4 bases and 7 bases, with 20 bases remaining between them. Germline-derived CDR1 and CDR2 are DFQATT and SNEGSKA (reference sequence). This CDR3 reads CSATPPTQGREQYF. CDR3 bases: TGCAGTGCTACTCCCCCCACACAGGGGAGGGAGCAGTACTTC.

The CDR3 protein is CASSLQPTGLGGGEQFF. DNA of the CDR3: TGTGCCAGCAGCTTACAACCTACCGGACTAGGCGGGGGTGAGCAGTTCTTC. This rearrangement joins TRBV7-3 to TRBJ2-1, with 7 bases aligning to TRBD2. The germline CDR1 and CDR2 sequences are SGHTA and FQGTGA. The CDR3 runs to 17 residues. With 2 bases clipped from V and 9 bases from J, the junction kept 16 bases outside the gene matches.